The entry below gives a single T cell receptor beta chain sequence along with its context. In germline, CDR1 is SGHNT, CDR2 YENEEA. The V end lost 5 bases, the J end lost 4 bases, and 20 bases lay between the germline ends. This CDR3 has 16 amino acids. The sample is drawn from a study of blood T cell repertoires in COVID-19. Study context: The United States, Italy and Spain provided the acute and convalescent COVID-19 samples. Sample material is recorded as cDNA or gDNA derived from T cells, B-cell-depleted T cells, or PBMCs.

Method: immunoSEQ multiplex PCR; TCRdb's copy keeps in-frame clones and lacks some. The repertoire holds approximately 76,000 clones, with about 88% as singletons. This TCR was sampled from a human donor in a cohort sampled during active COVID-19. V and J are TRBV11-3 and TRBJ2-5; weak D call: TRBD1 (6 bases). Sequencing was performed on peripheral blood. The CDR3 protein is CASSLGHTEQGETQYF. CDR3 DNA: TGTGCCAGCAGCCTGGGACATACAGAGCAGGGAGAGACCCAGTACTTC.